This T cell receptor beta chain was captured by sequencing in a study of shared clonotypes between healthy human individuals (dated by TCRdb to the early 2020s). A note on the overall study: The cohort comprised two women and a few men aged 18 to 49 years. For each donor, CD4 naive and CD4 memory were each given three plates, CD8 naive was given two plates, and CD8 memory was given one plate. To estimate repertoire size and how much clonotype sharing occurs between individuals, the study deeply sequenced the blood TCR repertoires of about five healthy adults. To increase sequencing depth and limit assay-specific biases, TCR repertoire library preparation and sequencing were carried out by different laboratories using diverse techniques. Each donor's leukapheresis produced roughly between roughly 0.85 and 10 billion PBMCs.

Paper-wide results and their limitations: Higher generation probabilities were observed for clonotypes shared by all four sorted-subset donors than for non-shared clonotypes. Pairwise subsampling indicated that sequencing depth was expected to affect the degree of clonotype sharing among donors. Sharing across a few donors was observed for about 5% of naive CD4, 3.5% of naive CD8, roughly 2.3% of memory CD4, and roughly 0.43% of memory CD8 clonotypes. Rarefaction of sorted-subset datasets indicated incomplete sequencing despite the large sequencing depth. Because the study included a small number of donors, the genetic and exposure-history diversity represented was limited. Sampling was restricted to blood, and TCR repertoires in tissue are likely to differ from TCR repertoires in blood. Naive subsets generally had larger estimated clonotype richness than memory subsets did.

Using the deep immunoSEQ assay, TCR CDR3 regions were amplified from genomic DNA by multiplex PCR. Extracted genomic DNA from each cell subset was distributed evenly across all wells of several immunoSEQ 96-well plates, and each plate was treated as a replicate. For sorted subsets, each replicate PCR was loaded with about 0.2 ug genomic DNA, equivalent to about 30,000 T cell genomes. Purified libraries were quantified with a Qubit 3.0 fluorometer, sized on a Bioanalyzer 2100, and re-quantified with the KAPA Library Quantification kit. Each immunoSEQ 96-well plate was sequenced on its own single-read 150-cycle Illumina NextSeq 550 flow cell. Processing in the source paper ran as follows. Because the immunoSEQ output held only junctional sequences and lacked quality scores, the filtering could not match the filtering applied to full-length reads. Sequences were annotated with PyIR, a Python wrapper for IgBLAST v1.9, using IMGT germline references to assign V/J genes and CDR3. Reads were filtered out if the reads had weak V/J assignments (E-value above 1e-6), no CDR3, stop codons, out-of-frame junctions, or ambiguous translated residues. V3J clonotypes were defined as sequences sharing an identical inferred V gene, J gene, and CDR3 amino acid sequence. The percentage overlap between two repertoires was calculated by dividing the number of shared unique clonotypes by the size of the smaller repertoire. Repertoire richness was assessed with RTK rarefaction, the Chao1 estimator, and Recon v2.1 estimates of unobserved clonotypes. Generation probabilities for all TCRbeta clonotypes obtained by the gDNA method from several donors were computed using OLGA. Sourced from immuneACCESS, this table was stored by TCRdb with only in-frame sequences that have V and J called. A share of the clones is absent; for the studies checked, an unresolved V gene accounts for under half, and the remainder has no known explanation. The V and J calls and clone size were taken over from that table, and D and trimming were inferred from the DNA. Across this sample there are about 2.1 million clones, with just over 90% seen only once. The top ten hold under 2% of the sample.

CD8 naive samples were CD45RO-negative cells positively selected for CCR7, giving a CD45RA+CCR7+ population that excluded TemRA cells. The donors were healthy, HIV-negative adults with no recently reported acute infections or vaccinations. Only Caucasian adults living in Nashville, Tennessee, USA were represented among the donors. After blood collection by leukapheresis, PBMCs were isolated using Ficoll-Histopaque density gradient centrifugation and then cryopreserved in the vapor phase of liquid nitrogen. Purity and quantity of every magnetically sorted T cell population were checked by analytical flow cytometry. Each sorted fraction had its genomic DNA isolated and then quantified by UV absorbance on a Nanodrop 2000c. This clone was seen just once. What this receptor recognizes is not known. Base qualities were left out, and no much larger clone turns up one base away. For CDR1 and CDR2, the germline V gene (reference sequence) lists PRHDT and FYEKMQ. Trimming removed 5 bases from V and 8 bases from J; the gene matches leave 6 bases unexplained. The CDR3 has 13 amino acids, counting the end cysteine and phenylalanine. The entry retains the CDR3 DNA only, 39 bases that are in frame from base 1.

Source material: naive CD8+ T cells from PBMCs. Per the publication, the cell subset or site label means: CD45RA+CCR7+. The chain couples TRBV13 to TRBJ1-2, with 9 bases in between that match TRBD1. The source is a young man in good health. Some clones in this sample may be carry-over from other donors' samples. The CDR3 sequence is CASSDWTGEGYTF. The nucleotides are TGTGCCAGCAGCGATTGGACAGGGGAAGGCTACACCTTC.